This T cell receptor beta chain was retrieved from a study of cytomegalovirus exposure and HLA in healthy donors (dated by TCRdb to the late 2010s). About the full investigation: In an earlier analysis of 450 to 750 of the donors, 276 Gb of sequence data and 90 million to 120 million unique TCR beta sequences from about 190 million T cells were reported. An early release that covered about 600 HLA-typed donors contained approximately 320 gigabases of sequencing data and around 85 million unique TCR sequences. The genetic ancestry cluster associated with self-reported Caucasian donors included around four fifths of the 398 genotyped donors. The study aimed to test whether signatures of past pathogen exposure could be identified by cataloging public T cell receptors. The study used immunosequencing to profile the T cell repertoires of 666 subjects and linked those repertoires to cytomegalovirus serostatus. A separate validation cohort of 90 to 150 different subjects was used in addition to the 666-subject first cohort. To predict cytomegalovirus infection status, the study combined high-throughput TCR immunosequencing, statistical association of individual TCRs with disease status, and machine learning. To study patterns of TCR occurrence, a later analysis re-analyzed previously published TCR beta repertoires from more than 550 donors and added high-resolution HLA genotyping. The later analysis used no new phenotypic data to find candidate immune exposures, relying instead on TCR beta sequences and their occurrence across donors. To decide whether each TCR beta V gene segment behaved as functional or pseudogenic, an earlier analysis of over 500 of the donors relied on high-throughput TCR beta sequencing. Donor age, sex, ethnicity and CMV serostatus were collected together with the repertoire data. A later genetic analysis took genome-wide SNP genotypes for about three fifths of the 666 donors and used that subset as a discovery cohort. All discovery cohort repertoires had been generated using a single sequencing platform. Both class I and class II loci were covered by HLA typing, at four-digit resolution. The number of donors typed differed by locus, with roughly 629-640 for A, B, C, DRB1 and DQB1, around 520 for DQA1, nearly 610 for DPA1, and some 470 for DPB1. Because of strong linkage in the cohort, five DR-DQ haplotypes were treated as single units for association and clustering. On average, around 230,000 unique TCR beta nucleotide sequences were sequenced per donor among several hundred genotyped donors of the cohort, with about 17% of those sequences being non-productive. Study-wide findings and limitations: When HLA alleles, especially DR and DQ, strongly co-occurred, attributing TCR associations to individual alleles was difficult. Because the 87-base-pair reads could not distinguish some IMGT-functional V segments, including TRBV6-2 and TRBV6-3, those segments were excluded. Roughly uniform sequencing depth across donors was assumed in presence/absence analyses, although this assumption may not hold. In a later genetic analysis, a missense DCLRE1C variant was associated with V-gene and J-gene trimming of TCR beta chains, and the association was replicated in an independent cohort. Immune exposure information for the cohort was limited to CMV serostatus. In a later analysis, most CMV-associated TCR beta chains were found to appear HLA-restricted, with HLA associations seemingly driven largely by CMV exposure. A few of the identified cytomegalovirus-associated TCR beta chains were confirmed in vitro to be specific for cytomegalovirus antigens. According to a later genetic analysis, donors in an Asian-associated ancestry cluster had fewer N-insertions in productive TCRs than the approximately 700-donor mean. While some public TCRs were present in many individuals, most TCR sequences turned up only very rarely across donors. In a later analysis, several top co-occurrence clusters were reported to appear linked to parvovirus B19, influenza, CMV and Epstein-Barr virus. Linkage disequilibrium might explain the correlated functional status among segregating V segments, but an unknown experimental factor could not be excluded. A later analysis found that TCR association rates varied across HLA loci, with DRB1 alleles showing the most associated TCRs and HLA-C alleles the fewest. A cluster of highly shared sequence variants was judged likely to be a technical artifact of the sequencing pipeline. The classifier was reported to diagnose cytomegalovirus status with high specificity and sensitivity in both the original and validation cohorts. In an earlier analysis of around 600 of the donors, most TCR beta V segments appeared in productive rearrangements about 87% or about 30% of the time, broadly matching IMGT annotations. It was suggested by the authors that the approach could potentially be generalized to other disease states and immunological phenotypes. A further reported finding was that TCR beta sequences accurately predicted the HLA-A and HLA-B alleles for most subjects in the first cohort. HLA typing was unavailable for some donors at each locus, so association tests used only the typed subset. A later analysis associated about 17,000 TCR beta sequences with specific HLA alleles at a false discovery rate of 0.05. The study listed 150 to 200 TCR beta chains as associated with cytomegalovirus. In a later analysis, HLA-associated TCR beta chains were found to be more clonally expanded and to have lower generation probabilities than equally common non-associated chains. About 17 rarely observed V segments, including chromosome 9 orphons, were excluded from the earlier analysis of about 610 of the donors because counts were too low. The cohort was sequenced for TCR beta chains only, and without alpha or paired-chain data the features that could be detected were limited.

The library was produced with the immunoSEQ multiplex PCR assay. A mixture of 60 forward primers for TCR Vbeta segments and 13 reverse primers for TCR Jbeta segments was used in the multiplex PCR. The CDR3 region of rearranged TCR beta genes was amplified from genomic DNA with a multiplex PCR assay. The Illumina HiSeq System was used to sequence the amplified TCR beta libraries as 87-base-pair reads. The original pipeline was this. A later analysis tallied around 87 million unique TCR beta chains across the 666 repertoires, and roughly 11 million of those chains were shared by two or more donors. To remove PCR and sequencing errors, raw reads were error-corrected and collapsed into unique sequences using a nearest-neighbor algorithm that merged closely related sequences. To assign V, D and J gene segments, CDR3 sequences were aligned to IMGT reference sequences. For a sequence to be retained, a match of at least six nucleotides to both a V gene segment and a J gene segment was required. Rearrangements were classified as productive when the CDR3 lacked stop codons and remained in frame with V and J, and all other rearrangements were classified as non-productive. Following IMGT convention, CDR3 was defined as the stretch from the second conserved V-encoded cysteine up to the conserved J-encoded phenylalanine. In an earlier analysis of 587 of the donors, sequences lacking an unambiguous match to a single V gene segment were excluded. An earlier analysis of 450 to 650 of the donors called V segments functional above 56.7% productive rearrangements and segregating when the between-donor standard deviation exceeded 5%. A statistical classification framework was built to diagnose cytomegalovirus status from the catalog of TCR beta chain sequences. A later analysis assigned V and J genes by comparing TCR nucleotide sequences with IMGT/GENE-DB human TR gene sequences. Using the TCRdist pipeline, a later analysis assigned CDR3 sequences along with most-parsimonious VDJ recombination scenarios. In a later analysis, each TCR beta chain was defined by its CDR3 amino acid sequence together with its V-gene family, and reads lacking a unique V-gene family were excluded. In a later analysis, 450 to 600 highly shared, low-generation-probability nucleotide sequences were removed to address suspected cross-contamination and a sequencing artifact. In a later analysis, a clonal expansion index was calculated for each public chain from normalized within-repertoire ranks of inferred template counts. Generation probabilities in a later analysis came from a VDJ recombination model fitted to out-of-frame rearrangements, and those results were checked against IGoR. In a later analysis, TCR-TCR, TCR-HLA and TCR-CMV co-occurrence was scored with hypergeometric tests, and a repertoire-size bias correction was applied to TCR pairs. A later analysis estimated false discovery rates by permuting HLA or CMV assignments 20 times. A later analysis grouped co-occurring TCRs with DBSCAN, adding TCRdist sequence similarity when clustering within HLA-allele-positive subsets. Repertoires with fewer than 30,000 or more than 120,000 public chains were left out of co-occurrence clustering, as were a few repertoires with anomalous nucleotide sharing. Imported from immuneACCESS, the table was reduced by TCRdb to in-frame sequences with V and J called. These copies leave out some clones; in studies compared against another copy, an unresolved V gene accounts for under half, and the cause of the remainder is not known. The DNA was the basis for D and trimming; V, J and clone size are from that table. Here the sample has roughly 52,000 clones; around 82% occur a single time. The ten top clones hold 1.4% to 1.5% of the sample.

A word on this clone: The clone's antigen remains unknown. One base away there is no much larger clone; base qualities are not given.

Including the terminal cysteine and phenylalanine, the CDR3 comprises 15 residues. Left in the record is the CDR3 DNA by itself, 45 bases read in frame from the first base. V loses 6 bases, J loses 9 bases, and the germline ends lie 18 bases apart. CDR1 is given as MNHNS and CDR2 as SASEGT, both from the germline V gene. The cohort comprised 670 or so healthy bone marrow donors. Cohort members were all nominally healthy when sampled, although unrecorded immune exposures were likely present. The donor was CMV seronegative and belonged to the group of 380 or so seronegative cohort members. Each donor provided a peripheral blood sample, and peripheral blood mononuclear cells were used for TCR beta sequencing. Genomic DNA was extracted from the blood cell samples with the Qiagen DNeasy Blood Extraction Kit.

This chain is built from TRBV6-1 and TRBJ1-6, with a weak D call of TRBD1 (6 bases match). This sequence was found in a female donor in good health and CMV-seronegative. The sample comprised PBMCs. The nucleotide sequence reads TGTGCCAGCAGCCCGAAGGGGGATTTCAGTTCACCCCTCCACTTT. Its coded protein is CASSPKGDFSSPLHF.